This section outlines one TCR beta chain sequence together with its context. The antigen is unknown. Trimming removed 4 bases at V and 7 bases at J, with 18 bases between. The CDR3 totals 15 residues. The germline V gene encodes CDR1 SGHDT and CDR2 YYEEEE. This sample is part of a study of CD8+ T cells in alopecia areata. Turning to the study itself: Oral tofacitinib (5 to 10 mg twice daily) was administered to treated patients. Tofacitinib administration persisted for 6 to 18 months, succeeded by 6 months off drug. Study findings and constraints: Scalp sample data also include resident alphabeta T cells from normal skin. An increase in clonality over normal scalp was evident in lesional scalp, especially alopecia totalis/universalis.

Sequencing used cDNA as its template, made by extracting RNA and reverse transcribing it. The data were produced by immunoSEQ multiplex PCR, yet TCRdb's version contains in-frame clones alone and is incomplete. In the table there are around 250,000 clones, about two thirds of which are singletons. The starting material was CD4+ T cells sorted from blood, obtained at week 0. The receptor was isolated from a human donor with alopecia areata. This chain joins TRBV5-6 and TRBJ2-1, with D perhaps matching TRBD2 (5 bases). CDR3 nucleotide sequence: TGTGCCAGCAGCCCCCAGGTCCTGGAGGTAAATGAGCAGTTCTTC. Translation: CASSPQVLEVNEQFF. Full variable domain (outside the CDR3, taken from reference TRBV5-6 and TRBJ2-1): DAGVTQSPTHLIKTRGQQVTLRCSPKSGHDTVSWYQQALGQGPQFIFQYYEEEERQRGNFPDRFSGHQFPNYSSELNVNALLLGDSALYLCASSPQVLEVNEQFFGPGTRLTVL.